Listed here is a single TCR beta chain. The target antigen is unknown. Germline trimming cut 2 bases from V and 4 bases from J; bases unmatched to any gene: 11. The CDR3 has 19 residues. Germline CDR1 and CDR2: LGHNT and FRNRAP. The data derive from a study of T cell responses to AZD1222 COVID-19 vaccine. General study results and limits: Only after the peak T cell response were repertoires sampled. Vaccine-associated CD4 TCRs ranged over spike, dominating at 160-218 and 743-854. A mostly white British donor set with more females was recruited, and clonal diversity was possibly underestimated.

The protocol was immunoSEQ multiplex PCR, while the TCRdb copy is restricted to in-frame clones and leaves out a portion. The table lists more than 90,000 clones, 88% of them singletons, with 3.5% in the top ten. The TCR sequence derives from an adult who received the AZD1222 COVID-19 vaccine. This rearrangement joins TRBV12-5 to TRBJ2-5; 15 nucleotides agree with TRBD2. The sequences come from peripheral blood, collected 28 days after the second AZD1222 dose. CDR3 residues: CASGLITRGLAGGPETQYF. The CDR3 region has the DNA TGTGCTAGTGGTTTGATCACTCGGGGACTAGCGGGAGGTCCAGAGACCCAGTACTTC.